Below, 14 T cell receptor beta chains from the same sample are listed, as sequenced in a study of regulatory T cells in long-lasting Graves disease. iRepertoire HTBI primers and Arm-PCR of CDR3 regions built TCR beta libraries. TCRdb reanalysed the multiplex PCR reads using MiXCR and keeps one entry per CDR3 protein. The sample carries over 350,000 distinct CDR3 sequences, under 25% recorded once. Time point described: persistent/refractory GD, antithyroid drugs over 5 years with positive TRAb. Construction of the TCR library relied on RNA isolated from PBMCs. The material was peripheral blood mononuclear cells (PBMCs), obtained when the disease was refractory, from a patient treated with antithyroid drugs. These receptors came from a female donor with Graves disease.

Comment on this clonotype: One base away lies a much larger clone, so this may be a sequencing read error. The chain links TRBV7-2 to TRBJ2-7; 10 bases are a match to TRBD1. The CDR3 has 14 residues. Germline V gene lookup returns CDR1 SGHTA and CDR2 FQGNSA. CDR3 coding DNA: TGTGCCAGCAGCAAAACGACAGGGGGCGGCGAGCGGTACTTC. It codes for CASSKTTGGGERYF. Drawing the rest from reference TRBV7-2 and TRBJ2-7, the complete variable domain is GAGVSQSPSNKVTEKGKDVELRCDPISGHTALYWYRQSLGQGLEFLIYFQGNSAPDKSGLPSDRFSAERTGGSVSTLTIQRTQQEDSAVYLCASSKTTGGGERYFGPGTRLTVT.

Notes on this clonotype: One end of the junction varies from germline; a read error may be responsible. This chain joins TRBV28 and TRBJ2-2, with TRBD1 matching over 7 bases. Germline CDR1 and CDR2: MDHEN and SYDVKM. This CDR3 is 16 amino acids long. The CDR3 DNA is TGTGCCAGCAGACCCCCCGACAGGGTGAACACCGGGGAGCTGCTTTTT. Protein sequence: CASRPPDRVNTGELLF.

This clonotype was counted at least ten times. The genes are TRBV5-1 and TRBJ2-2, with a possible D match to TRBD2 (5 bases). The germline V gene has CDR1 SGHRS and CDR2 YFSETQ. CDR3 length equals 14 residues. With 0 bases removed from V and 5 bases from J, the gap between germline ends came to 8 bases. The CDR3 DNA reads TGCGCCAGCAGCTTGGAGTCGGGGACCGGGGAGCTGTTTTTT. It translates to CASSLESGTGELFF.

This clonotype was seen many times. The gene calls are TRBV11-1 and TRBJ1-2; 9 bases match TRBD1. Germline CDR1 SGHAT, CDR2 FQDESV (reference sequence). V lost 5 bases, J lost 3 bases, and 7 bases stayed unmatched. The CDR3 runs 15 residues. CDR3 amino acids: CASSPTGGADYGYTF. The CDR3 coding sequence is TGTGCCAGCAGCCCTACAGGGGGCGCCGACTATGGCTACACCTTC.

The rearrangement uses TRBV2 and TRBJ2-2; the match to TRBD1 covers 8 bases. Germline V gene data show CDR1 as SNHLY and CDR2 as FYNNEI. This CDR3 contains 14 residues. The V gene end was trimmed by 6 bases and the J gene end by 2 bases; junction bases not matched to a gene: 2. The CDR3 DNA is TGTGCCAGCAGGGACAGGGATAACACCGGGGAGCTGTTTTTT. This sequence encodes CASRDRDNTGELFF. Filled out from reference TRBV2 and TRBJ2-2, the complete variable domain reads EPEVTQTPSHQVTQMGQEVILRCVPISNHLYFYWYRQILGQKVEFLVSFYNNEISEKSEIFDDQFSVERPDGSNFTLKIRSTKLEDSAMYFCASRDRDNTGELFFGEGSRLTVL.

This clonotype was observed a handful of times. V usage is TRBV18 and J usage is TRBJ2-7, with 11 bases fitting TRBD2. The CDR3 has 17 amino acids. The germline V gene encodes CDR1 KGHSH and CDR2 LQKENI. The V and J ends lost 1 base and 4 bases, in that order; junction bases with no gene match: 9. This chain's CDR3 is CASSPRVLAGERYEQYF. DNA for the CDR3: TGTGCCAGCTCACCACGCGTACTAGCGGGAGAGAGGTACGAGCAGTACTTC.

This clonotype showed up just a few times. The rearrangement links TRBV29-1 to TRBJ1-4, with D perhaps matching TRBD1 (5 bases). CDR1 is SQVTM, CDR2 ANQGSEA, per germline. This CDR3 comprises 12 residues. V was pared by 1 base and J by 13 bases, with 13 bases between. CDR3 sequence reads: CSVEAGAGSLFF. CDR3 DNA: TGCAGCGTTGAAGCTGGGGCAGGTTCACTGTTTTTT.

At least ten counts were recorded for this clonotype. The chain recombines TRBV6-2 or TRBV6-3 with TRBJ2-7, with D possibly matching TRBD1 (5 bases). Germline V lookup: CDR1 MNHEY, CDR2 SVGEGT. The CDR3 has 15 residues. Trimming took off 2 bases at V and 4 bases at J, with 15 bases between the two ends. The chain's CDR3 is CASSYDSPRDYEQYF. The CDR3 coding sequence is TGTGCCAGCAGTTACGATAGCCCCAGGGATTACGAGCAGTACTTC.

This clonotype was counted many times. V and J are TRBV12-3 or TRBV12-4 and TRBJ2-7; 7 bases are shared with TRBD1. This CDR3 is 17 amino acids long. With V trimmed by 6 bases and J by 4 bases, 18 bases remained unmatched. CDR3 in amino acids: CASRSDLGGRGIYEQYF. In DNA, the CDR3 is TGTGCCAGCAGATCAGATTTAGGCGGCAGGGGGATTTACGAGCAGTACTTC.

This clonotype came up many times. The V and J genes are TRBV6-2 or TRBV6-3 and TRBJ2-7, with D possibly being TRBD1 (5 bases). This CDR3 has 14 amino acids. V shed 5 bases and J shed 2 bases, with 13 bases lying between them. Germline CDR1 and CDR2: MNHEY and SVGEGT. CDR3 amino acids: CASSTTQGTYEQYF. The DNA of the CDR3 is TGTGCCAGCAGTACTACTCAGGGTACCTACGAGCAGTACTTC.

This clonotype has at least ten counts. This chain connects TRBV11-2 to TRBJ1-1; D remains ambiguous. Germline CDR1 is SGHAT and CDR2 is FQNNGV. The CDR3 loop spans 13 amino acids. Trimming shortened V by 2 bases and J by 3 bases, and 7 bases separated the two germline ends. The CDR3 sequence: CASSLLPDTEAFF. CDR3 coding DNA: TGTGCCAGCAGCTTATTACCGGACACTGAAGCTTTCTTT.

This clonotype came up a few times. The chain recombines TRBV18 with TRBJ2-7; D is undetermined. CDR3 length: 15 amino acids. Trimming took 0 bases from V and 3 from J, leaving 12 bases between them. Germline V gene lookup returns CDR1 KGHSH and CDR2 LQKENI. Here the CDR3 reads CASSPPNTGYYEQYF. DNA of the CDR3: TGTGCCAGCTCACCACCGAACACCGGGTACTACGAGCAGTACTTC.

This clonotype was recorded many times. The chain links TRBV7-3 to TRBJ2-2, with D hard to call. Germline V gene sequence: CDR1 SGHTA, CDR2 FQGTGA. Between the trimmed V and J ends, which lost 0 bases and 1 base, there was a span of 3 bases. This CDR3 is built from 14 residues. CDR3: CASSLTVNTGELFF. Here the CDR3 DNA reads TGTGCCAGCAGCTTAACAGTGAACACCGGGGAGCTGTTTTTT.

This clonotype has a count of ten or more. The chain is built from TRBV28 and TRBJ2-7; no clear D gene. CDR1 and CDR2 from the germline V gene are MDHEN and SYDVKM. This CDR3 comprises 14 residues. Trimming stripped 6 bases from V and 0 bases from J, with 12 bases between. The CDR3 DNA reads TGTGCCAGCAGCTTAGGGCGGAGCTCCTACGAGCAGTACTTC. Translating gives CASSLGRSSYEQYF.